The present TCR beta chain was sequenced within a study of cytomegalovirus exposure and HLA in healthy donors. The protocol was immunoSEQ multiplex PCR, while the TCRdb copy is restricted to in-frame clones and leaves out a portion. The table includes 150,000 to 200,000 clones, 65% to 90% detected once. As regards this clone: The DNA is left out, because the CDR3 cannot be placed on it with certainty; the CDR3 is given as TCRdb lists it.

From its first to its last residue, the CDR3 has 15 amino acids. This sequence originates from a woman aged 18 to 35 in good health and CMV-seronegative. Specimen: PBMCs. The chain is built from TRBV1 and TRBJ1-1. TRBV1 is a pseudogene. The CDR3 spells CTSSPGVGGGTEAFF.